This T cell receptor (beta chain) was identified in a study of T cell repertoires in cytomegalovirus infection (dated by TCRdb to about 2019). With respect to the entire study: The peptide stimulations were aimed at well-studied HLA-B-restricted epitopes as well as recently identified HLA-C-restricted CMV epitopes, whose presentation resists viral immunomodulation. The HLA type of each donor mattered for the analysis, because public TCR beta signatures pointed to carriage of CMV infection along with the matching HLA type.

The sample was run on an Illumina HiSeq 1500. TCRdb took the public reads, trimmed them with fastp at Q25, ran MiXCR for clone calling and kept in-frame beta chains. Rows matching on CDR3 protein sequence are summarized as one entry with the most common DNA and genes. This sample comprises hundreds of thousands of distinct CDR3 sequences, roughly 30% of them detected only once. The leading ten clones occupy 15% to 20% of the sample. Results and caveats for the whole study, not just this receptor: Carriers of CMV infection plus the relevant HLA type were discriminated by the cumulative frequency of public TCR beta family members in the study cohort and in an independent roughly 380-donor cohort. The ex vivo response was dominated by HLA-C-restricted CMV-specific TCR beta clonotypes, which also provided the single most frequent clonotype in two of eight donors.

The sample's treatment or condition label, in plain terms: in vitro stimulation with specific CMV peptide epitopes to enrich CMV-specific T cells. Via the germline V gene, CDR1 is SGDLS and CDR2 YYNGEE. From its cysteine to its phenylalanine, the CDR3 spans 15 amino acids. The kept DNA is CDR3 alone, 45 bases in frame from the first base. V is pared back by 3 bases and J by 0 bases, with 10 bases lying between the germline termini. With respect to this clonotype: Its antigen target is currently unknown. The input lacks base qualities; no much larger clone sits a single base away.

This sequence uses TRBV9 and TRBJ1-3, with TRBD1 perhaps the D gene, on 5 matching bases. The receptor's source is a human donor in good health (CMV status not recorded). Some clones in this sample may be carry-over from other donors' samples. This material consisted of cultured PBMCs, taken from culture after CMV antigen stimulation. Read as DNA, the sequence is TGTGCCAGCAGCGCTCGGGACTCCTCTGGAAACACCATATATTTT. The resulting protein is CASSARDSSGNTIYF.